The 18 T cell receptor beta chains given below trace back to one sample, sequenced in a study of shared clonotypes between healthy human individuals. Data came from immunoSEQ multiplex PCR; TCRdb stores just in-frame clones and leaves some out. The sample has 2.3 million or so clones; 85% to 95% are singletons. Sequencing was done on a sample of naive CD4+ T cells from PBMCs. Subset of the sample: CD45RA+ positively selected. Source of these receptors: a man aged 18 to 30 in good health. Some clones in this sample may be carry-over from other donors' samples.

This clone turned up a few times. The chain joins TRBV28 to TRBJ1-5, with unresolved D. The CDR3 runs to 12 residues. V was cut by 5 bases and J by 9 bases, with 11 bases left in between. In germline, CDR1 is MDHEN, CDR2 SYDVKM. The CDR3 is CASSENRRPQHF. CDR3 coding DNA: TGTGCCAGCAGTGAGAACAGAAGGCCCCAGCATTTT.

The rearrangement joins TRBV11-2 to TRBJ2-3; 7 bases match TRBD2. CDR3 length: 17 residues. Germline-derived CDR1 and CDR2 are SGHAT and FQNNGV. V shed 5 bases and J 3 bases; nucleotides not matched to a gene: 14. CDR3 sequence: CASSALYGAGVTDTQYF. The CDR3 DNA reads as TGTGCCAGCAGCGCCCTCTATGGGGCGGGAGTGACAGATACGCAGTATTTT.

The chain recombines TRBV30 with TRBJ2-7; 11 nucleotides agree with TRBD2. Trimming removed 5 bases from V and 5 bases from J; junction bases left unmatched: 8. The CDR3 loop spans 14 amino acids. Germline-derived CDR1 and CDR2 are GTSNPN and SVGIG (reference sequence). CDR3 DNA: TGTGCCTGGGGAAAATCTAGCGGGAGGAACGAGCAGTACTTC. It translates to CAWGKSSGRNEQYF.

V gene TRBV5-1 combines with J gene TRBJ2-3; 8 positions match TRBD1. The germline CDR1 and CDR2 sequences are SGHRS and YFSETQ. The trim removed 4 bases at V and 2 bases at J, leaving 3 bases unmatched. This CDR3 is built from 14 residues. The CDR3 DNA reads TGCGCCAGCAGCGGACAGGGAAACACAGATACGCAGTATTTT. Its protein is CASSGQGNTDTQYF.

A note on this clone: Other DNA sequences in the same sample also yield this CDR3. The rearrangement joins TRBV18 to TRBJ1-3; no clear D. This CDR3 region has 13 residues. Germline loops: CDR1 KGHSH, CDR2 LQKENI. V was clipped by 6 bases and J by 4 bases, with 10 bases between them. The CDR3 region is CASSDLSGNTIYF. The CDR3 DNA reads as TGTGCCAGCTCTGATCTTTCCGGAAACACCATATATTTT.

This chain connects TRBV7-9 to TRBJ2-4; D is unresolved. V gave up 2 bases and J gave up 8 bases, with 10 bases separating them. Per germline, CDR1 SEHNR and CDR2 FQNEAQ (reference sequence). There are 13 residues in the CDR3. CDR3 nucleotides: TGTGCCAGCAGCTTAAGCCGTCAGGACATTCAGTACTTC. Translation gives CASSLSRQDIQYF.

This chain connects TRBV10-3 to TRBJ2-1, with D possibly TRBD2 on 5 matching bases. Germline V gives CDR1 ENHRY, CDR2 SYGVKD. This CDR3 comprises 16 residues. V lost 0 bases, J lost 0 bases, and 9 bases lay in between. The CDR3 sequence is CAISESVASSYNEQFF. The CDR3 DNA follows: TGTGCCATCAGTGAGTCAGTAGCGAGCTCCTACAATGAGCAGTTCTTC.

The V gene is TRBV28, the J gene TRBJ1-2; D call uncertain. CDR3 length equals 13 residues. V gave up 3 bases and J gave up 2 bases, with 7 bases separating them. Looked up from germline, CDR1 is MDHEN and CDR2 is SYDVKM. In DNA form, the CDR3 reads TGTGCCAGCAGTTTTACGCGGAACTATGGCTACACCTTC. The encoded protein is CASSFTRNYGYTF.

The chain carries TRBV9 and TRBJ1-6, with D unresolved. V lost 0 bases and J 9 bases, leaving 10 bases between the germline ends. The CDR3 extends over 14 amino acids. The germline V gene has CDR1 SGDLS and CDR2 YYNGEE. The CDR3 region is CASSVGPVPSPLHF. The CDR3 DNA follows: TGTGCCAGCAGCGTAGGGCCAGTACCTTCACCCCTCCACTTT.

The chain has TRBV7-6 and TRBJ2-7, with D perhaps TRBD2 (6 bases). In germline, CDR1 is SGHVS, CDR2 FNYEAQ. The CDR3 runs to 15 residues. V lost 0 bases and J lost 2, with 11 bases in between. The DNA for the CDR3 is TGTGCCAGCAGCTTAGCCCCAGCGGGCCCCTACGAGCAGTACTTC. Amino acids: CASSLAPAGPYEQYF.

The chain carries TRBV6-5 and TRBJ2-3; 7 bases fit TRBD1. Looked up from germline, CDR1 is MNHEY and CDR2 is SVGAGI. CDR3 length: 14 residues. The V gene end was trimmed by 6 bases and the J gene end by 3 bases; junction bases not matched to a gene: 6. CDR3 DNA sequence: TGTGCCAGCAGACGCAGACAGGGAACAGATACGCAGTATTTT. Protein product: CASRRRQGTDTQYF.

The chain couples TRBV15 to TRBJ1-2; possibly TRBD1 for D (5 bases). The CDR3 totals 16 residues. The ends were cut back, 0 bases at V and 4 bases at J, with 15 bases in the middle. Looked up from germline, CDR1 is LNHNV and CDR2 is YYDKDF (reference sequence). CDR3 in amino acids: CATSRDYTGGIYGYTF. CDR3 bases: TGTGCCACCAGCAGAGATTATACAGGAGGAATCTATGGCTACACCTTC.

The rearrangement links TRBV19 to TRBJ1-2, with 8 nucleotides matching TRBD1. V lost 4 bases and J lost 4; bases outside the gene matches: 8. Germline assignment: CDR1 LNHDA and CDR2 SQIVND (reference sequence). The length of the CDR3 is 15 residues. The CDR3 reads CASSNPDRAFYGYTF. The DNA for the CDR3 is TGTGCCAGTAGTAACCCGGACAGGGCATTCTATGGCTACACCTTC.

The chain is built from TRBV11-3 and TRBJ2-1; 8 bases align to TRBD2. Germline CDR1 is SGHNT and CDR2 is YENEEA. V lost 5 bases to trimming and J lost 4 bases; unmatched junction nucleotides: 1. The CDR3 has 13 residues. The CDR3 protein is CASSTGGYNEQFF. The DNA of the CDR3 is TGTGCCAGCAGCACGGGAGGGTACAATGAGCAGTTCTTC.

J is TRBJ2-3 and V is TRBV6-5; D gene unclear. V lost 1 base and J lost 0, with 5 bases in between. The CDR3 is made up of 14 amino acids. CDR1 MNHEY and CDR2 SVGAGI come from the germline V gene. CDR3: CASSYYSSTDTQYF. The CDR3 DNA is TGTGCCAGCAGTTACTACTCTAGCACAGATACGCAGTATTTT.

The chain has TRBV28 and TRBJ2-3, with D unresolved. CDR3 length equals 10 residues. Per the germline V gene, CDR1 is MDHEN and CDR2 is SYDVKM. V was cut by 5 bases and J by 11 bases, with 8 bases left in between. The CDR3 loop is CASSGRQQYF. As DNA, the CDR3 is TGTGCCAGCAGTGGCCGGCAGCAGTATTTT. The full variable domain, completed using reference TRBV28 and TRBJ2-3, is DVKVTQSSRYLVKRTGEKVFLECVQDMDHENMFWYRQDPGLGLRLIYFSYDVKMKEKGDIPEGYSVSREKKERFSLILESASTNQTSMYLCASSGRQQYFGPGTRLTVL.

The J gene is TRBJ2-5, the V gene TRBV5-1; no definite D call. The CDR3 consists of 14 residues. V was trimmed by 0 bases and J by 4 bases, leaving 10 bases between them. CDR1 and CDR2 from the germline V gene are SGHRS and YFSETQ. The CDR3 nucleotides are TGCGCCAGCAGCTTGGGTATCACGGCAGAGACCCAGTACTTC. Its translation: CASSLGITAETQYF.

CDR3 sequence: CASSPGLAGGKTQYF. As DNA, the CDR3 is TGTGCCAGCAGCCCAGGACTAGCGGGAGGGAAGACCCAGTACTTC. The V call is TRBV11-3, the J call TRBJ2-5; 15 nucleotides align to TRBD2. The germline gives CDR1 SGHNT, CDR2 YENEEA. CDR3 size: 15 residues. Trimming cost V 5 bases and J 6 bases; bases outside gene matches: 4. Drawing the rest from reference TRBV11-3 and TRBJ2-5, the complete variable domain is EAGVVQSPRYKIIEKKQPVAFWCNPISGHNTLYWYLQNLGQGPELLIRYENEEAVDDSQLPKDRFSAERLKGVDSTLKIQPAELGDSAVYLCASSPGLAGGKTQYFGPGTRLLVL.